This is a list of T cell receptor beta chains from one sample in a study of cytomegalovirus exposure and HLA in healthy donors. Profiling relied on immunoSEQ multiplex PCR, and the TCRdb table lists in-frame clones only, not all of them. The table includes approximately 140,000 clones, roughly two thirds detected once. The sample was PBMCs. The origin of the receptors is a woman in her thirties or forties in good health and CMV-seronegative. CDR3s include the opening cysteine and the closing phenylalanine or tryptophan. The D gene is left open where the match is weak. The size entry is marked missing in some rows and otherwise reads once, few, many or a size class.

d_gene: TRBD1; abundance: .; j_gene: TRBJ1-1; v_gene: TRBV28; CDR3aa: CASSTYRGRNTEAFF; CDR3nt: TGTGCCAGCAGTACTTACAGGGGGCGGAACACTGAAGCTTTCTTT
d_gene: .; abundance: .; j_gene: TRBJ1-2; v_gene: TRBV27; CDR3aa: CASKDGGGYTF; CDR3nt: TGTGCCAGCAAAGACGGGGGGGGCTACACCTTC
d_gene: .; abundance: .; j_gene: TRBJ1-6; v_gene: TRBV14; CDR3aa: CASSYRDGVSPLHF; CDR3nt: TGTGCCAGCAGCTACAGGGACGGGGTGTCACCCCTCCACTTT
d_gene: .; abundance: .; j_gene: TRBJ2-1; v_gene: TRBV28; CDR3aa: CASRQGWNEQFF; CDR3nt: TGTGCCAGCAGACAGGGATGGAATGAGCAGTTCTTC
d_gene: TRBD1; abundance: .; j_gene: TRBJ1-1; v_gene: TRBV5-1; CDR3aa: CASSRQGMNTEAFF; CDR3nt: TGCGCCAGCAGCCGACAGGGTATGAACACTGAAGCTTTCTTT
d_gene: TRBD1; abundance: .; j_gene: TRBJ2-3; v_gene: TRBV18; CDR3aa: CASSPRDSSTGDTQYF; CDR3nt: TGTGCCAGCTCACCACGGGACAGCTCGACGGGAGATACGCAGTATTTT
d_gene: TRBD1; abundance: .; j_gene: TRBJ1-2; v_gene: TRBV19; CDR3aa: CASRIDRDYGGYTF; CDR3nt: TGTGCCAGTAGAATAGACAGGGACTATGGCGGCTACACCTTC
d_gene: TRBD2; abundance: .; j_gene: TRBJ2-3; v_gene: TRBV2; CDR3aa: CASRGAGIDTQYF; CDR3nt: TGTGCCAGCAGGGGAGCGGGAATAGATACGCAGTATTTT
d_gene: TRBD1; abundance: .; j_gene: TRBJ2-5; v_gene: TRBV2; CDR3aa: CASGSGTGEETQYF; CDR3nt: TGTGCCAGCGGTTCCGGGACAGGTGAAGAGACCCAGTACTTC
d_gene: .; abundance: .; j_gene: TRBJ2-4; v_gene: TRBV4-2; CDR3aa: CASSRTRDISKNIQYF; CDR3nt: TGTGCCAGTAGCCGTACCAGGGACATTTCCAAAAACATTCAGTACTTC
d_gene: TRBD1; abundance: .; j_gene: TRBJ1-5; v_gene: TRBV28; CDR3aa: CASSSGQTNQPSGQGVNQPQHF; CDR3nt: TGTGCCAGCAGTTCGGGCCAGACCAATCAACCTTCGGGACAGGGGGTTAATCAGCCCCAGCATTTT
d_gene: .; abundance: .; j_gene: TRBJ1-4; v_gene: TRBV13; CDR3aa: CASTFAGSLSAEKLFF; CDR3nt: TGTGCCAGCACCTTTGCCGGGAGTTTGAGTGCGGAAAAACTGTTTTTT
d_gene: .; abundance: .; j_gene: TRBJ2-7; v_gene: TRBV21-1; CDR3aa: CASSTSIGGPRASYEQYF; CDR3nt: TGTGCCAGCAGCACATCAATAGGAGGGCCCCGAGCCTCCTACGAGCAGTACTTC
d_gene: TRBD1; abundance: once; j_gene: TRBJ2-3; v_gene: TRBV29-1; CDR3aa: CSAYLQGVATDTQYF; CDR3nt: TGCAGCGCTTACCTACAGGGGGTTGCCACAGATACGCAGTATTTT
d_gene: .; abundance: .; j_gene: TRBJ1-2; v_gene: TRBV7-3; CDR3aa: CASSFSLGDNLDGYTF; CDR3nt: TGTGCCAGCAGCTTTAGCCTAGGGGACAATTTAGACGGCTACACCTTC
d_gene: .; abundance: .; j_gene: TRBJ1-2; v_gene: TRBV5-4; CDR3aa: CASSPDAGKTYGYTF; CDR3nt: TGTGCCAGCAGCCCTGACGCGGGGAAAACATATGGCTACACCTTC
d_gene: .; abundance: .; j_gene: TRBJ1-2; v_gene: TRBV9; CDR3aa: CASSYAQGDGYTF; CDR3nt: TGTGCCAGCAGCTACGCTCAAGGAGATGGCTACACCTTC
d_gene: .; abundance: .; j_gene: TRBJ2-7; v_gene: TRBV5-1; CDR3aa: CASSLVQPAQDEQYF; CDR3nt: TGCGCCAGCAGCTTAGTGCAACCAGCCCAGGACGAGCAGTACTTC
d_gene: TRBD1; abundance: .; j_gene: TRBJ1-2; v_gene: TRBV6-1; CDR3aa: CASRGQASIFGYTF; CDR3nt: TGTGCCAGCAGAGGACAGGCGTCGATTTTCGGCTACACCTTC
d_gene: TRBD1; abundance: few; j_gene: TRBJ1-5; v_gene: TRBV7-9; CDR3aa: CASSPGTGAQHF; CDR3nt: TGTGCCAGCAGCCCCGGGACAGGGGCCCAGCATTTT
d_gene: .; abundance: .; j_gene: TRBJ1-4; v_gene: TRBV5-4; CDR3aa: CASSRAREGQILREKLFF; CDR3nt: TGTGCCAGCAGCAGGGCCCGAGAGGGCCAAATCCTTCGGGAAAAACTGTTTTTT
d_gene: TRBD2; abundance: .; j_gene: TRBJ2-5; v_gene: TRBV10-2; CDR3aa: CASELAETQYF; CDR3nt: TGCGCCAGCGAACTAGCGGAGACCCAGTACTTC
d_gene: TRBD1; abundance: .; j_gene: TRBJ1-1; v_gene: TRBV6-5; CDR3aa: CASRDRDRGVTEAFF; CDR3nt: TGTGCCAGCCGGGACAGGGACCGGGGCGTCACTGAAGCTTTCTTT
d_gene: .; abundance: .; j_gene: TRBJ2-3; v_gene: TRBV6-1; CDR3aa: CASTQQVSDTQYF; CDR3nt: TGTGCCAGCACCCAGCAGGTATCAGATACGCAGTATTTT
d_gene: .; abundance: .; j_gene: TRBJ2-5; v_gene: TRBV18; CDR3aa: CASSPPNKETQYF; CDR3nt: TGTGCCAGCTCACCACCGAACAAAGAGACCCAGTACTTC
d_gene: .; abundance: once; j_gene: TRBJ1-1; v_gene: TRBV25-1; CDR3aa: CASSDRNTEAFF; CDR3nt: TGTGCCAGCAGTGATCGGAACACTGAAGCTTTCTTT
d_gene: TRBD2; abundance: .; j_gene: TRBJ2-2; v_gene: TRBV28; CDR3aa: CASRSGTGTGELFF; CDR3nt: TGTGCCAGCCGCAGCGGGACCGGCACCGGGGAGCTGTTTTTT
d_gene: .; abundance: .; j_gene: TRBJ2-7; v_gene: TRBV15; CDR3aa: CATSRDRGSTYEQYF; CDR3nt: TGTGCCACCAGCAGAGATAGAGGCTCAACCTACGAGCAGTACTTC
d_gene: TRBD2; abundance: .; j_gene: TRBJ2-2; v_gene: TRBV6-6; CDR3aa: CALLRGGNTGELFF; CDR3nt: TGTGCGCTACTTCGGGGGGGCAACACCGGGGAGCTGTTTTTT
d_gene: TRBD2; abundance: .; j_gene: TRBJ2-3; v_gene: TRBV4-3; CDR3aa: CASSPNAGGVSTDTQYF; CDR3nt: TGCGCCAGCAGCCCCAACGCGGGGGGGGTTAGCACAGATACGCAGTATTTT
d_gene: .; abundance: .; j_gene: TRBJ1-4; v_gene: TRBV29-1; CDR3aa: CSALLLRQSVEKLFF; CDR3nt: TGCAGCGCCCTTTTACTCCGACAGTCTGTTGAAAAACTGTTTTTT
d_gene: TRBD1; abundance: .; j_gene: TRBJ2-4; v_gene: TRBV4-2; CDR3aa: CASSQSTGADIQYF; CDR3nt: TGTGCCAGCAGCCAATCGACAGGGGCAGACATTCAGTACTTC
d_gene: .; abundance: .; j_gene: TRBJ1-5; v_gene: TRBV19; CDR3aa: CASSIEGAFNQPQHF; CDR3nt: TGTGCCAGTAGTATAGAGGGGGCCTTCAATCAGCCCCAGCATTTT
d_gene: TRBD2; abundance: .; j_gene: TRBJ2-1; v_gene: TRBV2; CDR3aa: CASKLLAVAYNEQFF; CDR3nt: TGTGCCAGCAAACTTCTAGCGGTCGCGTACAATGAGCAGTTCTTC
d_gene: .; abundance: .; j_gene: TRBJ2-3; v_gene: TRBV7-6; CDR3aa: CASSLAQSGSSTDTQYF; CDR3nt: TGTGCCAGCAGCCTCGCTCAAAGCGGATCTAGCACAGATACGCAGTATTTT
d_gene: TRBD2; abundance: .; j_gene: TRBJ2-5; v_gene: TRBV4-2; CDR3aa: CASSQGAGGPKYQETQYF; CDR3nt: TGTGCCAGCAGCCAAGGGGCGGGGGGGCCAAAGTACCAAGAGACCCAGTACTTC
d_gene: .; abundance: .; j_gene: TRBJ2-2; v_gene: TRBV7-8; CDR3aa: CASSFKLGDTGELFF; CDR3nt: TGTGCCAGCAGCTTTAAGTTAGGGGACACCGGGGAGCTGTTTTTT
d_gene: .; abundance: .; j_gene: TRBJ2-1; v_gene: TRBV27; CDR3aa: CASSFARFEDYNEQFF; CDR3nt: TGTGCCAGCAGTTTTGCTCGATTTGAGGACTACAATGAGCAGTTCTTC
d_gene: TRBD2; abundance: .; j_gene: TRBJ2-2; v_gene: TRBV5-1; CDR3aa: CASSSGLAGGPNTGELFF; CDR3nt: TGCGCCAGCAGCTCGGGACTAGCGGGGGGGCCGAACACCGGGGAGCTGTTTTTT
d_gene: TRBD2; abundance: .; j_gene: TRBJ2-1; v_gene: TRBV29-1; CDR3aa: CSVRTSGVLSYNEQFF; CDR3nt: TGCAGCGTCCGGACTAGCGGGGTCTTATCCTACAATGAGCAGTTCTTC
d_gene: .; abundance: .; j_gene: TRBJ2-1; v_gene: TRBV28; CDR3aa: CASSLAGSSYNEQFF; CDR3nt: TGTGCCAGCAGTTTAGCAGGAAGCTCCTACAATGAGCAGTTCTTC
d_gene: .; abundance: .; j_gene: TRBJ1-1; v_gene: TRBV10-1; CDR3aa: CASSENIFISDTEAFF; CDR3nt: TGCGCCAGCAGTGAGAATATTTTTATCTCGGACACTGAAGCTTTCTTT
d_gene: .; abundance: .; j_gene: TRBJ1-2; v_gene: TRBV4-2; CDR3aa: CASSQSRTVGHGYTF; CDR3nt: TGTGCCAGCAGCCAATCCCGGACGGTGGGACACGGCTACACCTTC
d_gene: .; abundance: .; j_gene: TRBJ2-2; v_gene: TRBV5-1; CDR3aa: CASSPGMHNTGELFF; CDR3nt: TGCGCCAGCAGCCCCGGGATGCACAACACCGGGGAGCTGTTTTTT
d_gene: TRBD1; abundance: few; j_gene: TRBJ1-2; v_gene: TRBV4-3; CDR3aa: CASSQDRGLYGYTF; CDR3nt: TGCGCCAGCAGCCAAGACAGGGGGCTATATGGCTACACCTTC
d_gene: .; abundance: once; j_gene: TRBJ1-1; v_gene: TRBV18; CDR3aa: CASSPYSGDTEAFF; CDR3nt: TGTGCCAGCTCACCATATTCGGGGGACACTGAAGCTTTCTTT
d_gene: TRBD1; abundance: once; j_gene: TRBJ1-2; v_gene: TRBV2; CDR3aa: CASWRGRGYTF; CDR3nt: TGTGCCAGCTGGAGGGGGCGAGGCTACACCTTC
d_gene: TRBD1; abundance: .; j_gene: TRBJ2-1; v_gene: TRBV6-5; CDR3aa: CASSYSGGGYNEQFF; CDR3nt: TGTGCCAGCAGTTACTCAGGGGGCGGCTACAATGAGCAGTTCTTC
d_gene: .; abundance: .; j_gene: TRBJ1-2; v_gene: TRBV28; CDR3aa: CASSHGGGLRGYTF; CDR3nt: TGTGCCAGCAGCCACGGCGGGGGGTTGAGAGGCTACACCTTC
d_gene: TRBD1; abundance: .; j_gene: TRBJ1-4; v_gene: TRBV6-5; CDR3aa: CASSYGQGLTNEKLFF; CDR3nt: TGTGCCAGCAGTTACGGACAGGGATTAACTAATGAAAAACTGTTTTTT
d_gene: .; abundance: .; j_gene: TRBJ1-5; v_gene: TRBV21-1; CDR3aa: CASSKAPRQGLWKPDGSSNQPQHF; CDR3nt: TGTGCCAGCAGCAAAGCGCCCAGACAGGGTTTATGGAAACCGGACGGGTCGAGCAATCAGCCCCAGCATTTT